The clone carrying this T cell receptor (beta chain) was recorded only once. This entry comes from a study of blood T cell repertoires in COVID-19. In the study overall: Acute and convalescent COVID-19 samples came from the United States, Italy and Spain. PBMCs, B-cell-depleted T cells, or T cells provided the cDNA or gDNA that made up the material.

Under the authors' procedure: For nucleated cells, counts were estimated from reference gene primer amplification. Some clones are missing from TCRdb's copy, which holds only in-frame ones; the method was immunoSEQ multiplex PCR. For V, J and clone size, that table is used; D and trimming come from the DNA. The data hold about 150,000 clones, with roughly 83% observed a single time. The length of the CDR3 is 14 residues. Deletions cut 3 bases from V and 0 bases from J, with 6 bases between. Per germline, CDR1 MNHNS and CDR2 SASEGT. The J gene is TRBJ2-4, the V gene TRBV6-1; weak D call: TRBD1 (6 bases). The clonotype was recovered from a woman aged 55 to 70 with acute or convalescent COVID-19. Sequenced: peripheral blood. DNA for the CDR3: TGTGCCAGCAGTGACAGGGGAGCCAAAAACATTCAGTACTTC. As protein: CASSDRGAKNIQYF.